The present T cell receptor beta chain was sequenced within a study of blood T cell repertoires in COVID-19 (dated by TCRdb to about 2020). For the wider study: Samples covering the acute and convalescent phases of COVID-19 were provided by collaborators in the United States, Italy and Spain. The prospective study material was composed of cDNA or gDNA derived from T cells, B-cell-depleted T cells, or PBMCs. The dataset comprised deeply sampled blood TCRbeta repertoires from subjects exposed to, actively infected with, or recovered from COVID-19. The repertoires were released in a freely available public database meant as a resource for research on the immune response to SARS-CoV-2. Samples came from the ongoing ImmuneRACE study (first 160 participants) plus 1,254 subjects from 6 global collaborators. Sample metadata almost always included a de-identified subject ID, COVID-19 status, age in years and sex. HLA class I and class II types, where available, came from metadata supplied by the sample provider rather than from assay-based typing. The investigation overall reported the following: The quantity of clinical and demographic metadata differed by source and by participant and was supplied without curation.

V is shortened by 1 base, J by 6 bases, and the region joining them spans 13 bases. CDR3 length: 14 amino acids, cysteine to valine. The CDR3 DNA has 42 bases and is translated from base 1. As encoded in the germline V gene (reference sequence), CDR1 is LGHDT while CDR2 is YNNKEL. One collaborating source in Seattle enrolled patients during active infection and followed them longitudinally through the course of disease. The collaborating institutions used their own protocols to collect whole blood in K2EDTA tubes. For TCRbeta analysis, collaborators shipped samples in one of three forms: frozen whole blood, isolated PBMCs, or DNA extracted from either of those sample types. This clone appeared once. Its antigen is still unknown. Base qualities are missing; no much larger clone stands one base away. TCRbeta CDR3 regions were amplified from genomic DNA using the immunoSEQ Assay, a bias-controlled multiplex PCR. From the authors' description of their analysis: The number of nucleated cells in each sample was estimated from the amplification of reference gene primers within the assay. To quantify the absolute abundance of each unique TCRbeta CDR3 rearrangement, sequence reads were collapsed and filtered. For each sample, productive Simpson clonality was calculated by taking the square root of Simpson's diversity index across productive rearrangements. The clones in this table, taken by TCRdb from immuneACCESS, are in-frame only. Not every clone is retained; where verified, under half of the shortfall comes from an unresolved V gene, and the cause of the rest is unknown. V, J and clone size reflect that table, while D and trimming were determined from the DNA. This sample is represented by 250,000 or so clones; around 88% of them were singletons. The ten largest clones add up to around 6.5% of the sample.

Sequencing was done on a sample of peripheral blood. The origin of this receptor is a woman in her twenties or thirties with COVID-19, enrolled during active disease. The chain was built from TRBV3-1 (or the pseudogene TRBV3-2) and TRBJ2-7; a tentative D call is TRBD2 (6 bases match). The bases read TGTGCCAGCAGCCAAGGACTGGAGGGATTCGAGCAGTACGTC. It codes for CASSQGLEGFEQYV.